The clone carrying this TCR beta chain has a single count. Using immunoSEQ multiplex PCR, the repertoire was profiled, and TCRdb retains in-frame clones only, with some absent. The sample lists some 46,000 clones, roughly 92% occurring once. With V trimmed by 10 bases and J by 4 bases, 7 bases remained unmatched. The CDR3 is made up of 15 amino acids. Germline V gene data show CDR1 as LNHDA and CDR2 as SQIVND (reference sequence). The record originates from a study of T cell changes during pregnancy in multiple sclerosis. V gene TRBV19 combines with J gene TRBJ2-3; 14 bases align to TRBD2. This specimen consisted of CD4+ T cells from peripheral blood mononuclear cells, obtained after pregnancy. This TCR derives from a female donor with multiple sclerosis, enrolled in a pregnancy study. The CDR3 DNA is TGTGCCACCGCGACTAGCGGGAGGGGGGCAGATACGCAGTATTTT. It is translated as CATATSGRGADTQYF.